A selection of T cell receptor beta chains follows, all from one sample in a study of blood T cell repertoires in COVID-19. Only in-frame clones appear in the TCRdb table, and some are missing; sequencing was by immunoSEQ multiplex PCR. The repertoire has 250,000 to 300,000 clones, more than 85% of them found once; the top ten carry approximately 4%. The source material was peripheral blood. All receptors derive from a man aged 18 to 35 with active or convalescent COVID-19. The CDR3 runs from the conserved cysteine through the conserved F or W.

TRBV4-1,CASSQGLGQGAFEQYF
TRBV21-1,CAKRTGTNEKLFF
TRBV27,CASSLGPGTSYGYTF
TRBV5-1,CASSSTGGRYGYTF
TRBV9,CASSVVGVAGQPGNEQFF
TRBV28,CASSLQGLNEKLFF
TRBV14,CASSQGRGAREKLFF
TRBV2,CASSGAGYSNQPQHF
TRBV7-9,CASSLTVPPGNTIYF
TRBV24-1,CATSDSGRGSPLHF
TRBV5-1,CASSLDGRGPASDTQYF
TRBV5-6,CASSAGTSGPYNEQFF
TRBV6-1,CASNNGGGKRPQHF
TRBV11-3,CASSSRQYNEQFF
TRBV3-1/TRBV3-2,CASKTQGESSPLHF
TRBV7-3,CASSPLPSSYEQYF
TRBV27,CASSSPTLSAGYTF
TRBV19,CASSPPLRRSNEKLFF
TRBV6-2/TRBV6-3,CASSFRRSSSYEQYF
TRBV12-3/TRBV12-4,CASSLGGQTQYF
TRBV29-1,CSVDRSGGDGYTF
TRBV19,CASSSIGQDNQPQHF
TRBV2,CASSEQAGGYYGYTF
TRBV5-8,CASSLQGTYGYTF
TRBV6-1,CASSEAGGVETYEQYF
TRBV7-6,CASSPGGYGTGELFF
TRBV6-5,CASYTDRANQPQHF
TRBV12-5,CASGLVLSQAVYEQYF
TRBV7-3,CASSPDRGEKLFF
TRBV9,CASSVGVEGTGELFF